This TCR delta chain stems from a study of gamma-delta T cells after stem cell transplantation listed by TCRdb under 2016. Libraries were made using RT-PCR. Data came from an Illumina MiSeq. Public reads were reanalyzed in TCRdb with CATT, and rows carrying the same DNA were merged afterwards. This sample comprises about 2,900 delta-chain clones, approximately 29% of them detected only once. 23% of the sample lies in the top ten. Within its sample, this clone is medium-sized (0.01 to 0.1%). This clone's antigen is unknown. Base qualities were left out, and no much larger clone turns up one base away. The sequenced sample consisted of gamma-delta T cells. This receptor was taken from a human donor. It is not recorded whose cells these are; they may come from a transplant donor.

DNA sequence: TGTGCCTGTGAACCCCTGGGGTCGGACTCCTGGGACACCCGACAGATGTTTTTC. Its coded protein is CACEPLGSDSWDTRQMFF. This sequence uses TRDV2 and TRDJ3; the D gene is perhaps TRDD3, from 6 matching bases. The CDR3 goes from the cysteine to the phenylalanine over 18 residues. Of the read, only the CDR3 DNA is kept; its 54 bases are in frame from base 1. Trimming takes 4 bases from V and 0 bases from J, and the germline ends sit 15 bases apart. The germline V gene provides CDR1 GEAIGNYY and CDR2 EKD.